These T cell receptor beta chains were read from a single sample in a study of shared clonotypes between healthy human individuals. Sequenced by immunoSEQ multiplex PCR; TCRdb stores in-frame clones only, minus some. The profile covers approximately 640,000 clones, with about 90% appearing a single time and 30% to 40% taken by the ten largest. Sequences were obtained from memory CD8+ T cells from PBMCs. These receptors came from a man aged 18 to 29 in good health. Some clones in this sample may be carry-over from other donors' samples. The CDR3 runs from the conserved cysteine through the conserved F or W. A D gene is named only where the DNA matches it firmly. Clone size is shown for a subset of rows, as once, few, many or a class of expanded clone.

size: -
D: -
length: 15
V: TRBV27
J: TRBJ1-6
DNA: TGTGCCAGCAGTTTCGCTCGGGGCTATAATTCACCCCTCCACTTT
CDR3: CASSFARGYNSPLHF

size: once
D: TRBD1
length: 16
V: TRBV13
J: TRBJ1-2
DNA: TGTGCCAGCAGCTTAGAGGGACAGGGAACGGCCTATGGCTACACCTTC
CDR3: CASSLEGQGTAYGYTF

size: -
D: TRBD2
length: 14
V: TRBV6-5
J: TRBJ2-2
DNA: TGTGCCAGCAGTTATGGGGAGGGAACCGGGGAGCTGTTTTTT
CDR3: CASSYGEGTGELFF

size: -
D: -
length: 15
V: TRBV5-1
J: TRBJ2-7
DNA: TGCGCCAGCAGCCTACAGGGCCCTACCGGTTACGAGCAGTACTTC
CDR3: CASSLQGPTGYEQYF

size: -
D: -
length: 14
V: TRBV7-9
J: TRBJ2-5
DNA: TGTGCCAGCAGCTTAGACAGGGACCAAGAGACCCAGTACTTC
CDR3: CASSLDRDQETQYF

size: -
D: -
length: 15
V: TRBV6-1
J: TRBJ2-6
DNA: TGTGCCAGCAGTGAACAGGTGTCTGGGGCCAACGTCCTGACTTTC
CDR3: CASSEQVSGANVLTF

size: -
D: -
length: 14
V: TRBV7-9
J: TRBJ2-7
DNA: TGTGCCAGCAGCTCCCCGGGGGGCACCTACGAGCAGTACTTC
CDR3: CASSSPGGTYEQYF

size: -
D: -
length: 13
V: TRBV5-1
J: TRBJ1-2
DNA: TGCGCCAGCAGCTTAACGGATAACTATGGCTACACCTTC
CDR3: CASSLTDNYGYTF

size: -
D: -
length: 18
V: TRBV2
J: TRBJ2-7
DNA: TGTGCCAGCATTAGAATTCGGACGTACCTCCCCCCCATCTACGAGCAGTACTTC
CDR3: CASIRIRTYLPPIYEQYF

size: few
D: -
length: 13
V: TRBV7-9
J: TRBJ2-5
DNA: TGTGCCTCTACGCGAGAGTACCAAGAGACCCAGTACTTC
CDR3: CASTREYQETQYF